Below, 21 T cell receptor beta chains from the same sample are listed, as sequenced in a study of T cell changes during pregnancy in multiple sclerosis. The repertoire was sequenced with immunoSEQ multiplex PCR; TCRdb's copy has only in-frame clones and lacks some. The profile shows fewer than 95,000 clones, approximately 94% of them singletons. The specimen comprised peripheral blood, sampled in the third trimester of pregnancy. The receptors stem from a female donor with multiple sclerosis, enrolled in a pregnancy study.

This chain uses TRBV13 with TRBJ1-2; 8 bases fit TRBD1. CDR1 and CDR2 (germline): PRHDT, FYEKMQ (reference sequence). The CDR3 has 16 residues. V dropped 7 bases and J dropped 1; count of bases not matched to a gene: 11. CDR3 protein: CASTYAGGFLNYGYTF. The CDR3 DNA reads as TGTGCCAGCACCTACGCAGGGGGCTTCCTTAACTATGGCTACACCTTC.

V usage is TRBV11-1 and J usage is TRBJ2-7; D possibly corresponds to TRBD1 (5 bases). The V gene's germline CDR1 is SGHAT and CDR2 FQDESV (reference sequence). Trimming took 3 bases from V and 7 from J, leaving 13 bases between them. This CDR3 comprises 13 residues. CDR3 DNA sequence: TGTGCCAGCAGCTTGGGGCATCTCGGGGAGCAGTACTTC. Translating gives CASSLGHLGEQYF.

The V call is TRBV6-5, the J call TRBJ2-5; perhaps TRBD1 as D (5 bases). V was clipped by 0 bases and J by 7 bases, with 9 bases between them. This CDR3 has 13 amino acids. Looked up from germline, CDR1 is MNHEY and CDR2 is SVGAGI. CDR3 loop: CASSYSPQGTQYF. For the CDR3, the DNA is TGTGCCAGCAGTTACTCCCCCCAGGGGACCCAGTACTTC.

The chain recombines TRBV27 with TRBJ1-2, with TRBD1 matching 7 bases. Losses at the gene ends were 8 bases for V and 7 bases for J; bases not matched to a gene: 7. Germline V CDR1 and CDR2: MNHEY, SMNVEV (reference sequence). CDR3 length equals 12 residues. The DNA for the CDR3 is TGTGCCAGCGGAACAACAGGGGTTGGCTACACCTTC. The encoded protein is CASGTTGVGYTF.

V gene TRBV7-9 combines with J gene TRBJ1-5, with a tentative D call TRBD1 (6 bases). Trimming stripped 10 bases from V and 5 bases from J, with 18 bases between. The germline CDR1 and CDR2 sequences are SEHNR and FQNEAQ (reference sequence). This CDR3 is built from 14 residues. The CDR3 loop reads CATNQGPLDQPQHF. CDR3 nucleotide sequence: TGTGCCACCAACCAGGGGCCTCTAGATCAGCCCCAGCATTTT.

This sequence joins TRBV7-9 and TRBJ2-2, with 9 bases fitting TRBD1. The CDR3 is made up of 15 amino acids. Germline V gene data show CDR1 as SEHNR and CDR2 as FQNEAQ (reference sequence). The V gene end was trimmed by 2 bases and the J gene end by 6 bases; junction bases not matched to a gene: 4. The CDR3 nucleotides are TGTGCCAGCAGCTTACGACAGGGGGAGGCCGGGGAGCTGTTTTTT. Translation: CASSLRQGEAGELFF. Filled out from reference TRBV7-9 and TRBJ2-2, the complete variable domain reads DTGVSQNPRHKITKRGQNVTFRCDPISEHNRLYWYRQTLGQGPEFLTYFQNEAQLEKSRLLSDRFSAERPKGSFSTLEIQRTEQGDSAMYLCASSLRQGEAGELFFGEGSRLTVL.

A few counts support this clone. The chain employs TRBV6-5 and TRBJ1-1; D is ambiguous. In germline, CDR1 is MNHEY, CDR2 SVGAGI. The V end lost 4 bases, the J end lost 5 bases, and 14 bases lay between the germline ends. This CDR3 contains 14 residues. Written as DNA, the CDR3 is TGTGCCAGCAGTTCACGTGGGCCTGGAACTGAAGCTTTCTTT. Its protein is CASSSRGPGTEAFF.

The J gene is TRBJ2-6, the V gene TRBV19; 8 bases are shared with TRBD2. CDR1 and CDR2 from the germline V gene are LNHDA and SQIVND (reference sequence). J was trimmed by 3 bases and V by 7 bases; bases with no gene match: 5. CDR3 length: 15 amino acids. This CDR3 is CASKALAGGANVLTF. The CDR3 nucleotides are TGTGCCAGTAAAGCCCTAGCGGGTGGGGCCAACGTCCTGACTTTC.

The chain combines TRBV21-1 with TRBJ2-1; TRBD2, the table's D call, was not compared with the DNA. TRBV21-1 is deemed a pseudogene. This CDR3 contains 16 residues. CDR3 protein: CASSTRAGGKYNEQFF. CDR3 in DNA: TGTGCCAGCAGCACGCGAGCGGGAGGGAAGTACAATGAGCAGTTCTTC.

The chain combines TRBV15 with TRBJ2-3; the D gene is possibly TRBD1 (6 bases). There are 14 residues in the CDR3. Germline values: CDR1 LNHNV, CDR2 YYDKDF (reference sequence). Trimming left V 1 base short and J 3 bases short, with 8 bases between. The CDR3: CATSRGQVTDTQYF. The DNA of the CDR3 is TGTGCCACCAGCAGAGGACAGGTAACAGATACGCAGTATTTT.

CDR3 nucleotide sequence: TGCAGCGTTCGACTAGCGGGAGGATCCAATGAGCAGTTCTTC. Protein: CSVRLAGGSNEQFF. V and J are TRBV29-1 and TRBJ2-1; 13 positions match TRBD2. The CDR3 is made up of 14 amino acids. Trimming removed 5 bases from V and 6 bases from J; junction bases left unmatched: 4. Germline V CDR1 and CDR2: SQVTM, ANQGSEA.

The rearrangement uses TRBV7-6 and TRBJ2-3, with D perhaps matching TRBD2 (5 bases). Germline loops: CDR1 SGHVS, CDR2 FNYEAQ. This CDR3 is built from 15 residues. Trimming cost V 4 bases and J 2 bases, with 13 bases left between them. The CDR3 reads CASSSAGLYTDTQYF. The CDR3 DNA reads as TGTGCCAGCAGCTCCGCAGGACTCTACACAGATACGCAGTATTTT.

In its sample, this clone was seen once. The chain is built from TRBV5-1 and TRBJ2-3, with D hard to call. Trimming removed 4 bases at V and 1 base at J, with 13 bases between. This CDR3 has 15 amino acids. Germline-derived CDR1 and CDR2 are SGHRS and YFSETQ. CDR3 sequence (DNA): TGCGCCAGCAGCACCGCAGGCGACCGCACAGATACGCAGTATTTT. The encoded protein is CASSTAGDRTDTQYF.

The chain has TRBV10-3 and TRBJ1-5, with no clear D. Per germline, CDR1 ENHRY and CDR2 SYGVKD. Trimming cost V 0 bases and J 4 bases, with 13 bases left between them. The CDR3 is made up of 16 amino acids. As DNA, the CDR3 is TGTGCCATCAGTGAGTCGAGGGCAGACATTAATCAGCCCCAGCATTTT. Its translation is CAISESRADINQPQHF.

The chain recombines TRBV2 with TRBJ2-1, with D possibly matching TRBD1 (6 bases). This CDR3 has 14 residues. Trimming pared 7 bases from V and 4 bases from J, leaving 14 bases between. Germline loops: CDR1 SNHLY, CDR2 FYNNEI. The CDR3 DNA sequence: TGTGCCAGCACCCCTCAGGACAGTTACAATGAGCAGTTCTTC. Amino acids: CASTPQDSYNEQFF.

The chain joins TRBV30 to TRBJ2-4; D is uncertain. The CDR3 loop spans 15 amino acids. The V and J ends lost 1 base and 8 bases respectively, with 18 bases between them. Germline V CDR1 and CDR2: GTSNPN, SVGIG (reference sequence). The CDR3 loop is CAWSGVGQSIYIQYF. In nucleotides, the CDR3 is TGTGCCTGGAGTGGGGTGGGCCAAAGCATATACATTCAGTACTTC. Full variable domain (rest looked up from reference TRBV30 and TRBJ2-4): SQTIHQWPATLVQPVGSPLSLECTVEGTSNPNLYWYRQAAGRGLQLLFYSVGIGQISSEVPQNLSASRPQDRQFILSSKKLLLSDSGFYLCAWSGVGQSIYIQYFGAGTRLSVL.

The chain employs TRBV27 and TRBJ1-5; D possibly corresponds to TRBD1 (6 bases). Germline V lookup: CDR1 MNHEY, CDR2 SMNVEV (reference sequence). With 8 bases removed from V and 7 bases from J, the gap between germline ends came to 15 bases. The CDR3 contains 13 residues. CDR3 in DNA: TGTGCCAGCGGGCTCCAGGGGCGGCAGCCCCAGCATTTT. Protein product: CASGLQGRQPQHF.

This clone was seen once. The chain combines TRBV5-4 with TRBJ2-1; the D gene is possibly TRBD2 (6 bases). V was clipped by 2 bases and J by 5 bases, with 14 bases between them. Germline values: CDR1 SGHNT, CDR2 YYREEE (reference sequence). This CDR3 contains 15 residues. The CDR3 region has the DNA TGTGCCAGCAGCTTAGGACTATCGAGGCACAATGAGCAGTTCTTC. It translates to CASSLGLSRHNEQFF.

The rearrangement joins TRBV27 to TRBJ2-7, with 7 positions matching TRBD2. The CDR3 runs 16 residues. The ends lost 4 bases at V and 2 bases at J; junction bases unmatched: 11. From germline, CDR1 is MNHEY and CDR2 SMNVEV (reference sequence). The DNA of the CDR3 is TGTGCCAGCAGTTCTAAATCGGGGCGGGAGACCTACGAGCAGTACTTC. Its protein is CASSSKSGRETYEQYF.

The V and J genes are TRBV13 and TRBJ2-1; 11 bases are a match to TRBD2. The length of the CDR3 is 15 residues. Trimming took 4 bases from V and 6 from J; bases not matched to a gene: 5. Germline-derived CDR1 and CDR2 are PRHDT and FYEKMQ (reference sequence). CDR3 in amino acids: CASSSRLAGINEQFF. CDR3 nucleotide sequence: TGTGCCAGCAGCTCCCGACTAGCGGGAATCAATGAGCAGTTCTTC.

This clone was observed once. The CDR3 spells CASSQDSWQETQYF. The CDR3 region has the DNA TGTGCCAGCAGCCAAGACAGTTGGCAAGAGACCCAGTACTTC. The chain carries TRBV5-5 and TRBJ2-5; weak D call: TRBD1 (5 bases). CDR3 length: 14 residues. CDR1 and CDR2 from the germline V gene are SGHKS and YYEKEE (reference sequence). V lost 4 bases and J 2 bases, leaving 12 bases between the germline ends.